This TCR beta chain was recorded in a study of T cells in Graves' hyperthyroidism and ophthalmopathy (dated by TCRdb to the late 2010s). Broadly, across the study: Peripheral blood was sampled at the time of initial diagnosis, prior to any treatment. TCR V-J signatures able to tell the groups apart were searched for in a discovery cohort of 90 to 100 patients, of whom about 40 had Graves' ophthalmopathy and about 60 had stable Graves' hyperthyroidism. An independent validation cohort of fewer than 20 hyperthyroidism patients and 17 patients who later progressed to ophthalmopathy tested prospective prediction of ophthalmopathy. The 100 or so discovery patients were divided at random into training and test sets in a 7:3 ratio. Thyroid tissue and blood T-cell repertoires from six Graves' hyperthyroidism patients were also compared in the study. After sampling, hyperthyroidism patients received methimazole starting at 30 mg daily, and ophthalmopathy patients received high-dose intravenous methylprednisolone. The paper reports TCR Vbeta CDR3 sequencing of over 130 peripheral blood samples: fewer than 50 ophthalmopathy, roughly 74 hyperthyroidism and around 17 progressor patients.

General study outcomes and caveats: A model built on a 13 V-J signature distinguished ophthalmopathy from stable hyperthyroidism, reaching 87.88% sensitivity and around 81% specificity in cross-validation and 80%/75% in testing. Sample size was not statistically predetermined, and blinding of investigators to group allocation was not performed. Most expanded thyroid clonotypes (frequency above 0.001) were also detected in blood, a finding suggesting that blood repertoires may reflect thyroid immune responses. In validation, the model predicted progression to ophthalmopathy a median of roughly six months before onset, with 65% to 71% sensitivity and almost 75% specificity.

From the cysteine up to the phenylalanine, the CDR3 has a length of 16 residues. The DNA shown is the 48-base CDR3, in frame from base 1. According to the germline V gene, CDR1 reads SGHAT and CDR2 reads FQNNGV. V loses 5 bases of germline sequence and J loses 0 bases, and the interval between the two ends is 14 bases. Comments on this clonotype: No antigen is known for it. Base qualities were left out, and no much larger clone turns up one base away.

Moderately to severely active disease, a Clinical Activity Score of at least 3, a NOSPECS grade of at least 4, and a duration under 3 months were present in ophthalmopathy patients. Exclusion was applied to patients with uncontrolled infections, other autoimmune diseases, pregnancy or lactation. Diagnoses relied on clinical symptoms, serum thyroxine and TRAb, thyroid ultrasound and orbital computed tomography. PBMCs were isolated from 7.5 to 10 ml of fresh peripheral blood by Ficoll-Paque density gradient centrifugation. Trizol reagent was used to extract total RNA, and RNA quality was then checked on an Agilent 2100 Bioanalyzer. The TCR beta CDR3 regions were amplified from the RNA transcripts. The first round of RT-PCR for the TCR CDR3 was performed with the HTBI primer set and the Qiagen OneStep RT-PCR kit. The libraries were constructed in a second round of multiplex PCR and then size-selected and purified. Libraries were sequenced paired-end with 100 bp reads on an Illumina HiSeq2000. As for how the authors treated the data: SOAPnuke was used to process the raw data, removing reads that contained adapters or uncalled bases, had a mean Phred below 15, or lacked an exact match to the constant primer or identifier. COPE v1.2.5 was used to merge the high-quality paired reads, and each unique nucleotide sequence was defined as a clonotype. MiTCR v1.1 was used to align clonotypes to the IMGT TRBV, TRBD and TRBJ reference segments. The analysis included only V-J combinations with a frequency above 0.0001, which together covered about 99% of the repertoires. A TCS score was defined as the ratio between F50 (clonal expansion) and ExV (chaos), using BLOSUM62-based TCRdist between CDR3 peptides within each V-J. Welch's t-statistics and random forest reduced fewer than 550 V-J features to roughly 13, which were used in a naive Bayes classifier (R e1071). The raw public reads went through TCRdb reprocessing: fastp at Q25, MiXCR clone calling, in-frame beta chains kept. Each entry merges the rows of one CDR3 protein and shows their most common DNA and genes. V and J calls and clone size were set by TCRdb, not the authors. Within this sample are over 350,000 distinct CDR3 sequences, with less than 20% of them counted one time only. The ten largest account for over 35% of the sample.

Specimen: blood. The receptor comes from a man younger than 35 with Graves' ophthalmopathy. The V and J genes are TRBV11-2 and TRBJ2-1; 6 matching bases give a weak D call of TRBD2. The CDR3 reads CASSVGTEGSYNEQFF. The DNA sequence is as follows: TGTGCCAGCAGCGTAGGAACGGAGGGCTCCTACAATGAGCAGTTCTTC.